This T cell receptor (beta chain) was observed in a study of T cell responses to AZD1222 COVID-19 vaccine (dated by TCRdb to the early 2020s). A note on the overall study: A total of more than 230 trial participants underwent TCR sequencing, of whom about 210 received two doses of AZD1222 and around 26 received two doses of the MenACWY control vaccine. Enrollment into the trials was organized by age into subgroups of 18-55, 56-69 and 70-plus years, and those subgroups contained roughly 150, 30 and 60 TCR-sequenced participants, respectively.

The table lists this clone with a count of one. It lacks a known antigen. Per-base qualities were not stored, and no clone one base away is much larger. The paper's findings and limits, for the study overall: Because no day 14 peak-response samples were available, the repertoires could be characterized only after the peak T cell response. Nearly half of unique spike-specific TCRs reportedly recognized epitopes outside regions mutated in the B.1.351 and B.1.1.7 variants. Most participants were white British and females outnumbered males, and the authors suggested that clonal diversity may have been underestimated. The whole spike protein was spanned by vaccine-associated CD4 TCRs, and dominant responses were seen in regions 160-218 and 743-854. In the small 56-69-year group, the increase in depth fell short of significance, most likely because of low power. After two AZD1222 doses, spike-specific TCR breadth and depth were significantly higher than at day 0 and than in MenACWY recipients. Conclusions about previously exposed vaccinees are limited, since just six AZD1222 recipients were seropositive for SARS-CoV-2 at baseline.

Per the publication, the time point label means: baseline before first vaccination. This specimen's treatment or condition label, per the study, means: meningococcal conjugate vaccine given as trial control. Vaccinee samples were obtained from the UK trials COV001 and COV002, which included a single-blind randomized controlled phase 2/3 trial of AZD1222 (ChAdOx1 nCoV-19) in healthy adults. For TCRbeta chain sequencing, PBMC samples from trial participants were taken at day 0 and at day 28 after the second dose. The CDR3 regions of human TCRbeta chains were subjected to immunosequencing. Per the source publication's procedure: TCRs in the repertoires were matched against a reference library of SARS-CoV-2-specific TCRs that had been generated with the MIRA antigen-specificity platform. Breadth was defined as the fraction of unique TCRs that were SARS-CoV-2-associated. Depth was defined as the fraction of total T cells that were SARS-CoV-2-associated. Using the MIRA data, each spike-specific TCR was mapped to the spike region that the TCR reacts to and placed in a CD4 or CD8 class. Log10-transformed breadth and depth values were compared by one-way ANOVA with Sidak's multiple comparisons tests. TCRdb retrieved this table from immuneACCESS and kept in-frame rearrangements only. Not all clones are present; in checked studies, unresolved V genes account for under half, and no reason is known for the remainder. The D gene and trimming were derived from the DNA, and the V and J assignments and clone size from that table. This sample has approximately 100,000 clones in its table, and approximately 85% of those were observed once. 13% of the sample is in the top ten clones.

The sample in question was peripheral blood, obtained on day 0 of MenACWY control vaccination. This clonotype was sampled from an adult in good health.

CDR3 sequence: CASSYGTGGADTQYF. The sequenced DNA: TGTGCCAGCAGTTACGGGACAGGGGGCGCAGATACGCAGTATTTT. The V and J genes are TRBV6-5 and TRBJ2-3; TRBD1 agrees with 12 junctional bases. Unmatched junction bases come to 1, with V trimmed by 2 bases and J by 4 bases. The germline V gene yields MNHEY for CDR1 and SVGAGI for CDR2. Counted from cysteine to phenylalanine, this CDR3 has 15 amino acids. Of all the DNA, just the CDR3 is kept, 45 bases in frame from base 1.